This T cell receptor beta chain stems from a study of blood T cell repertoires in COVID-19 (dated by TCRdb to the early 2020s). Context from the whole study: The collaborator samples originated in the United States, Italy and Spain and spanned the acute and convalescent phases of COVID-19. Where available, HLA class I and class II types were obtained from metadata supplied by the sample provider rather than from assay-based typing. Sample metadata almost always included a de-identified subject ID, COVID-19 status, age in years and sex. Samples were obtained from the ongoing ImmuneRACE study (first 160 participants) and from over 1,000 subjects provided by 6 global collaborators. Deeply sampled blood TCRbeta repertoires from subjects exposed to, actively infected with, or recovered from COVID-19 were included in the dataset. The repertoires were made available in a free public database intended to serve as a resource for research on the immune response to SARS-CoV-2. The material from the prospective study consisted of cDNA or gDNA derived from T cells, B-cell-depleted T cells, or PBMCs.

In the prospective study, participants were roughly 18 to 100 years old, resided in 25 or so geographic areas of the United States, and were enrolled through a virtual design. Cohort assignment in the prospective study relied on participant-reported clinical history from a screening survey and a study questionnaire. Recovered participants in ImmuneRACE Cohort 3 were defined by two consecutive negative NP/OP PCR tests, clearance by a healthcare professional, or resolution of symptoms. Mobile phlebotomists in the prospective study collected whole blood, serum and a nasopharyngeal or oropharyngeal swab from every participant. Over an approximately 2-month period, participants in the prospective study had the option of providing additional blood draws and questionnaires. Prospective study blood samples were shipped either frozen or at room temperature before DNA extraction. The immunoSEQ Assay, a bias-controlled multiplex PCR, was used to amplify TCRbeta CDR3 regions from genomic DNA. Per the source publication's procedure: The number of nucleated cells in each sample was estimated by amplification of reference gene primers within the assay. Sequence reads were collapsed and filtered to measure the absolute abundance of every unique TCRbeta CDR3 rearrangement. For each sample, productive Simpson clonality was calculated by taking the square root of Simpson's diversity index across productive rearrangements. The immuneACCESS repertoire file appears here via TCRdb, limited to in-frame rearrangements. These files lack a portion of the clones; in checked studies, under half of the deficit traces to unresolved V genes, and the cause of the others is not known. D and trimming were read from the DNA, whereas the V and J calls and clone size are those reported in that table. The sample table holds around 280,000 clones, of which roughly 90% were seen once. The ten largest clonotypes hold 1.5% to 2% of the sample.

What the work shows at the level of the full study, not this receptor alone: Clinical and demographic metadata were provided uncurated, with the amount varying by source and participant.

In regard to this clone: Its cognate antigen has yet to be identified. It has no much larger one-base neighbor in the sample; base qualities were not kept.

The sample taken for sequencing was PBMCs or T cells enriched from blood (not recorded which). The source is a woman aged 40 to 50 who had recovered from COVID-19.

The CDR3 protein: CASSFRDRGTDTQYF. The DNA sequence is given as TGTGCCAGCAGCTTCCGGGACAGGGGGACAGATACGCAGTATTTT. In this chain, TRBV5-4 is recombined with TRBJ2-3; TRBD1 fits 11 bases in the junction. Looking up the germline V gene (reference sequence) yields CDR1 SGHNT and CDR2 YYREEE. From cysteine to phenylalanine, the CDR3 is 15 amino acids long. Left in the record is the CDR3 DNA by itself, 45 bases read in frame from the first base. Relative to germline, V is missing 2 bases and J is missing 3 bases, with 2 bases of the junction outside any gene match.